This T cell receptor (beta chain) was identified in a study of brain T cells in children with intractable seizures. Study findings and constraints: Patients' HCMV serostatus was unknown; virus specificity rests on CDR3 similarity alone.

This clone was counted once. The target antigen is unknown. Data came from immunoSEQ multiplex PCR; TCRdb stores just in-frame clones and leaves some out. The sample consists of fewer than 80,000 clones, approximately 94% of them appearing once. From germline, CDR1 is LGHNA and CDR2 YNFKEQ. V lost 4 bases, J lost 1 base, and 13 bases lay in between. CDR3 size: 15 residues. The sequenced cases were selected for having the highest brain T cell transcript signatures. The V call is TRBV4-2, the J call TRBJ1-2; D perhaps matches TRBD1 (6 bases). This receptor was obtained from a boy in the first two years of life with focal cortical dysplasia and intractable seizures. The sequenced sample was peripheral blood, obtained at surgery. CDR3 DNA sequence: TGTGCCAGCAGCCCCTCGGACAGTAATAACTATGGCTACACCTTC. It specifies CASSPSDSNNYGYTF.